The table lists the clone carrying this T cell receptor beta chain with a few counts. These data originate in a study of blood T cells in healthy people across ages. Total RNA was extracted at no less than 5.5 micrograms per sample. With a J-beta primer mix and a sample-barcoded 5' primer, a second PCR ran roughly 6 to 11 cycles. A template-switch adaptor that had 12 random nucleotides put a tag on each cDNA molecule. TCRdb re-called the 5' RACE reads with MiXCR, one entry per CDR3 protein. There are 750,000 or so distinct CDR3 sequences in the sample; 25% occur only once, and 9% to 9.5% lies in the top ten. J gave up 1 base and V 0 bases, and 1 base lay outside the gene matches. This CDR3 has 15 residues. Germline loops: CDR1 SGHDT, CDR2 YYEEEE. These data were likewise used in another study, on T cells of mothers and their children.

This receptor was obtained from a boy aged 5 to 17 in good health. Material for sequencing was blood. The chain couples TRBV5-6 to TRBJ2-5, with TRBD2 matching over 9 bases. This CDR3 reads CASSLASGAQETQYF. CDR3 DNA sequence: TGTGCCAGCAGCTTGGCTAGCGGGGCCCAAGAGACCCAGTACTTC.